One and the same sample provided the 32 T cell receptor beta chains below, sequenced in a study of regulatory T cells in long-lasting Graves disease. Sequencing libraries for TCR beta were prepared with iRepertoire HTBI primers and Arm-PCR of CDR3 regions. TCRdb recomputed calls from the multiplex PCR reads with MiXCR, one row per CDR3 protein. The sample lists about 540,000 distinct CDR3 sequences; 13% were seen once. The time point denotes: newly diagnosed GD, antithyroid drugs for less than 3 months. The TCR library was made from RNA that had been extracted from PBMCs in TRIzol. These sequences were also reported in another study, on T cells in Graves' hyperthyroidism and ophthalmopathy.

The sample consisted of peripheral blood mononuclear cells (PBMCs), taken at new diagnosis, from a patient treated with antithyroid drugs. Every receptor here comes from a man aged 25-45 years with Graves disease.

J is TRBJ2-5 and V is TRBV5-1; 10 nucleotides line up with TRBD2. Looked up from germline, CDR1 is SGHRS and CDR2 is YFSETQ. V was clipped by 1 base and J by 4 bases; unmatched bases: 4. The CDR3 covers 15 residues. The CDR3 spells CASSLSSSGGETQYF. The CDR3 DNA reads as TGCGCCAGCAGCTTGTCGTCTAGCGGGGGAGAGACCCAGTACTTC. The variable domain in full, with the rest retrieved from reference TRBV5-1 and TRBJ2-5, is KAGVTQTPRYLIKTRGQQVTLSCSPISGHRSVSWYQQTPGQGLQFLFEYFSETQRNKGNFPGRFSGRQFSNSRSEMNVSTLELGDSALYLCASSLSSSGGETQYFGPGTRLLVL.

V gene TRBV15 combines with J gene TRBJ1-1; 7 nucleotides agree with TRBD1. J was trimmed by 3 bases and V by 0 bases; bases with no gene match: 4. There are 15 residues in the CDR3. Germline V gene sequence: CDR1 LNHNV, CDR2 YYDKDF (reference sequence). The CDR3 loop reads CATSRDWDSHTEAFF. The CDR3 DNA follows: TGTGCCACCAGCAGAGATTGGGACAGTCACACTGAAGCTTTCTTT.

To note about this clonotype: Being one base from a much bigger clone, this may be a read error. The chain combines TRBV20-1 with TRBJ2-7; 10 nucleotides align to TRBD2. There are 13 residues in the CDR3. The junction had 3 bases not matched to a gene; V was cut back by 3 bases and J by 4 bases. Germline lookup yields CDR1 DFQATT and CDR2 SNEGSKA (reference sequence). The DNA for the CDR3 is TGCAGTGCTAGGATACTAGCGGGATACGAGCAGTACTTC. Translated, it gives CSARILAGYEQYF.

This rearrangement joins TRBV6-1 to TRBJ2-7, with 8 bases lining up with TRBD2. This CDR3 contains 14 residues. The V gene end was trimmed by 3 bases and the J gene end by 3 bases; junction bases not matched to a gene: 4. Germline loops: CDR1 MNHNS, CDR2 SASEGT. The CDR3 region is CASSEAGGYYEQYF. The CDR3 DNA is TGTGCCAGCAGTGAGGCGGGGGGTTACTACGAGCAGTACTTC.

This rearrangement joins TRBV13 to TRBJ2-7, with 9 bases aligning to TRBD2. J was trimmed by 0 bases and V by 0 bases; bases with no gene match: 3. Germline V gene data show CDR1 as PRHDT and CDR2 as FYEKMQ (reference sequence). The CDR3 loop spans 16 amino acids. The CDR3 coding sequence is TGTGCCAGCAGCTTAGGCCTAGCGGGAACCTCCTACGAGCAGTACTTC. It encodes CASSLGLAGTSYEQYF.

This clonotype has just a few counts. DNA of the CDR3: TGTGCCAGCAGCATCGACGCGGGACAGGTTGACGAGCAGTACTTC. The encoded protein is CASSIDAGQVDEQYF. The chain employs TRBV7-7 and TRBJ2-7; 8 bases are a match to TRBD1. The CDR3 loop spans 15 amino acids. The germline gives CDR1 SSHAT, CDR2 FNYEAQ (reference sequence). With V trimmed by 5 bases and J by 5 bases, 11 bases remained unmatched. Full variable domain (rest looked up from reference TRBV7-7 and TRBJ2-7): GAGVSQSPRYKVTKRGQDVTLRCDPISSHATLYWYQQALGQGPEFLTYFNYEAQPDKSGLPSDRFSAERPEGSISTLTIQRTEQRDSAMYRCASSIDAGQVDEQYFGPGTRLTVT.

This clonotype was counted at least ten times. The rearrangement joins TRBV13 to TRBJ2-7; 13 bases align to TRBD2. J was trimmed by 3 bases and V by 4 bases; bases with no gene match: 6. The CDR3 length is 16 residues. Germline V CDR1 and CDR2: PRHDT, FYEKMQ (reference sequence). CDR3 loop: CASSSGLAGTGYEQYF. In nucleotides, the CDR3 is TGTGCCAGCAGCTCGGGACTAGCGGGGACCGGCTACGAGCAGTACTTC.

This clonotype was counted between two and nine times. This chain links TRBV29-1 with TRBJ2-3; 10 bases are a match to TRBD2. This CDR3 contains 15 residues. Germline V gene sequence: CDR1 SQVTM, CDR2 ANQGSEA. Trimming took 5 bases from V and 2 from J; bases not matched to a gene: 7. CDR3 region: CSVQFSGRTTDTQYF. The CDR3 nucleotides are TGCAGCGTTCAATTTAGCGGGAGGACCACAGATACGCAGTATTTT.

This clonotype was seen repeatedly, ten times or more. This chain links TRBV6-1 with TRBJ2-2; 10 bases are shared with TRBD1. The trim removed 4 bases at V and 5 bases at J, leaving 1 base unmatched. In germline, CDR1 is MNHNS, CDR2 SASEGT. This CDR3 is built from 14 residues. The CDR3 loop reads CASSADRGTGELFF. The CDR3 nucleotides are TGTGCCAGCAGTGCGGACAGGGGGACCGGGGAGCTGTTTTTT.

This clonotype was seen many times. This chain links TRBV12-3 or TRBV12-4 with TRBJ2-7, with D perhaps given as TRBD1 or TRBD2 (5 bases each). The CDR3 sequence is 14 residues long. With 5 bases removed from V and 2 bases from J, the gap between germline ends came to 13 bases. The CDR3 bases are TGTGCCAGCAGTAAGAGGGGCGCTGCCTACGAGCAGTACTTC. Its protein is CASSKRGAAYEQYF.

The rearrangement links TRBV4-1 to TRBJ2-3, with 8 bases fitting TRBD2. The closer fit of TRBJ2-1 to the DNA end suggests the J call may be wrong. In germline, CDR1 is MGHRA, CDR2 YSYEKL. The CDR3 runs 16 residues. CDR3 protein: CASSPPLAGKVNEQFF. DNA for the CDR3: TGCGCCAGCAGCCCGCCGCTAGCGGGTAAAGTCAATGAGCAGTTCTTC.

This clonotype appeared many times. The chain uses TRBV29-1 and TRBJ2-1; D may be TRBD1 or TRBD2 (6 bases each). Germline V CDR1 and CDR2: SQVTM, ANQGSEA. CDR3 size: 13 residues. The CDR3 nucleotides are TGCAGTCATTACCGGGGGCCCGACAATGAGCAGTTCTTC. Translating gives CSHYRGPDNEQFF.

This clonotype was detected a few times. This chain connects TRBV5-1 to TRBJ2-7; weak D call: TRBD2 (6 bases). The V gene's germline CDR1 is SGHRS and CDR2 YFSETQ. This CDR3 region has 15 residues. Trimming took 1 base from V and 1 from J, leaving 12 bases between them. CDR3 in amino acids: CASSLYSAGSYEQYF. The CDR3 region has the DNA TGCGCCAGCAGCTTGTACTCAGCGGGTTCCTACGAGCAGTACTTC.

The table lists this clonotype with a few counts. The rearrangement joins TRBV10-3 to TRBJ2-2; D is possibly TRBD2 (6 bases). CDR1 is ENHRY, CDR2 SYGVKD, per germline. This CDR3 is 14 amino acids long. The V end was cut by 0 bases, the J end by 4 bases, with 6 bases between. The CDR3 is CAISESRGTGELFF. Written as DNA, the CDR3 is TGTGCCATCAGTGAGTCGCGGGGCACCGGGGAGCTGTTTTTT.

V is TRBV5-1 and J is TRBJ2-7; no clear D gene. Per the germline V gene, CDR1 is SGHRS and CDR2 is YFSETQ. The CDR3 has 15 residues. Deletions cut 3 bases from V and 2 bases from J, with 15 bases between. The CDR3 sequence is CASSSSHGATYEQYF. The CDR3 DNA follows: TGCGCCAGCAGCTCGTCCCACGGAGCCACCTACGAGCAGTACTTC.

This clonotype has more than one count but fewer than ten. The chain carries TRBV6-2 or TRBV6-3 and TRBJ2-2, with 15 bases that match TRBD2. This CDR3 is built from 17 residues. V shed 8 bases and J 2 bases; nucleotides not matched to a gene: 6. Germline values: CDR1 MNHEY, CDR2 SVGEGT. The CDR3 reads CASWTSGRVGNTGELFF. The CDR3 DNA reads as TGTGCCAGCTGGACTAGCGGGAGGGTGGGAAACACCGGGGAGCTGTTTTTT.

This clonotype was seen ten or more times. The chain has TRBV20-1 and TRBJ2-7; 8 nucleotides match TRBD1. Germline-derived CDR1 and CDR2 are DFQATT and SNEGSKA (reference sequence). Trimming removed 3 bases from V and 2 bases from J; junction bases left unmatched: 9. This CDR3 comprises 15 residues. The CDR3 coding sequence is TGCAGTGCTAGCCCAGACAGGGGCGCTACCTACGAGCAGTACTTC. Protein product: CSASPDRGATYEQYF.

This clonotype was picked up many times. The V gene is TRBV2, the J gene TRBJ1-6; D gene ambiguous. The germline gives CDR1 SNHLY, CDR2 FYNNEI. This CDR3 spans 12 amino acids. Trimming pared 2 bases from V and 7 bases from J, leaving 3 bases between. CDR3 DNA: TGTGCCAGCAGTGAAAGAAATTCACCCCTCCACTTT. As protein: CASSERNSPLHF.

With respect to this clonotype: A far larger clone is one base from this, pointing to a likely read error. The CDR3 DNA reads as TGTGCCAGCGGCTTAGTTGTTAGGGCCCGGGAGACCCAGTACTTC. Translated: CASGLVVRARETQYF. The V and J genes are TRBV7-8 and TRBJ2-1; D unresolved. The J call may be mistaken, given a closer DNA end match to TRBJ2-5. This CDR3 region has 15 residues. From germline, CDR1 is SGHVS and CDR2 FQNEAQ.

This clonotype showed up many times. J is TRBJ2-5 and V is TRBV2; TRBD2 matches at 7 bases. CDR3 length: 15 amino acids. Germline lookup yields CDR1 SNHLY and CDR2 FYNNEI. V was clipped by 4 bases and J by 2 bases; unmatched bases: 7. The CDR3 sequence: CASSVAGVGQETQYF. The CDR3 DNA reads as TGTGCCAGCAGTGTGGCGGGAGTGGGGCAAGAGACCCAGTACTTC.

This clonotype came up many times. Here the CDR3 reads CASRTGTSTGANVLTF. CDR3 DNA sequence: TGTGCCAGCAGGACCGGGACTTCCACTGGGGCCAACGTCCTGACTTTC. This chain connects TRBV7-9 to TRBJ2-6; D may be TRBD2 (6 bases). Trimming shortened V by 6 bases and J by 2 bases, and 14 bases separated the two germline ends. The CDR3 runs to 16 residues. Germline V gives CDR1 SEHNR, CDR2 FQNEAQ (reference sequence).

This clonotype was picked up a small number of times. The V call is TRBV6-1, the J call TRBJ1-5, with TRBD1 matching 7 bases. CDR1 and CDR2 from the germline V gene are MNHNS and SASEGT. The CDR3 loop spans 14 amino acids. With V trimmed by 8 bases and J by 3 bases, 7 bases remained unmatched. The CDR3 region is CASASTGSNQPQHF. The CDR3 coding sequence is TGTGCCAGCGCCTCGACAGGGTCCAATCAGCCCCAGCATTTT.

Remarks on this clonotype: A read error is the likely source, as a far larger clone sits one nucleotide away. CDR3 sequence reads: CASSPLGGRSNEQFF. CDR3 sequence (DNA): TGTGCCAGCAGCCCCCTGGGCGGGAGGAGCAATGAGCAGTTCTTC. V usage is TRBV7-2 and J usage is TRBJ2-1; 8 positions match TRBD2. J was trimmed by 6 bases and V by 5 bases; bases with no gene match: 9. Germline-derived CDR1 and CDR2 are SGHTA and FQGNSA. CDR3 length equals 15 residues.

This clonotype was counted many times. V usage is TRBV29-1 and J usage is TRBJ1-6; a weak D match, TRBD1 (6 bases). Germline CDR1 and CDR2: SQVTM and ANQGSEA. V lost 5 bases and J lost 6, with 8 bases in between. The CDR3 runs to 12 residues. The CDR3 coding sequence is TGCAGCGTTCGGACAGCTAATTCACCCCTCCACTTT. It yields the protein CSVRTANSPLHF.

V usage is TRBV25-1 and J usage is TRBJ2-7; D uncertain. Germline CDR1 is MGHDK and CDR2 is SYGVNS. The germline V and J ends were trimmed by 7 bases and 7 bases, with 14 bases remaining between them. The CDR3 runs to 12 residues. CDR3 protein: CASKAFNNEQYF. DNA for the CDR3: TGTGCCAGCAAGGCCTTCAACAATGAGCAGTACTTC.

This clonotype was seen repeatedly, ten times or more. The gene calls are TRBV27 and TRBJ2-3; maybe TRBD2 (5 bases). This CDR3 comprises 17 residues. Germline-derived CDR1 and CDR2 are MNHEY and SMNVEV (reference sequence). The V end lost 0 bases, the J end lost 5 bases, and 18 bases lay between the germline ends. CDR3 DNA: TGTGCCAGCAGTTTATCAGGGAGCCACTCCTCCGGAGATACGCAGTATTTT. Protein product: CASSLSGSHSSGDTQYF.

This clonotype was recorded at least ten times. This rearrangement joins TRBV29-1 to TRBJ2-7; the match to TRBD2 covers 10 bases. Germline V gives CDR1 SQVTM, CDR2 ANQGSEA. V dropped 7 bases and J dropped 8; count of bases not matched to a gene: 11. The length of the CDR3 is 13 residues. The CDR3: CSGELAGNEKQYF. The CDR3 DNA reads as TGCAGCGGAGAACTAGCGGGGAACGAGAAGCAGTACTTC.

This clonotype was picked up many times. The rearrangement joins TRBV5-1 to TRBJ1-5; D is uncertain. In germline, CDR1 is SGHRS, CDR2 YFSETQ. The CDR3 runs 13 residues. Between the trimmed V and J ends, which lost 5 bases and 7 bases, there was a span of 13 bases. Here the CDR3 DNA reads TGCGCCAGCAGGTCCGGGGAGGGACAGCCCCAGCATTTT. Protein sequence: CASRSGEGQPQHF.

This clonotype has just a few counts. The rearrangement joins TRBV10-1 to TRBJ2-6; D gene unclear. This CDR3 has 15 residues. Per the germline V gene, CDR1 is WNHNN and CDR2 is SYGVQD (reference sequence). The ends were cut back, 0 bases at V and 2 bases at J, with 5 bases in the middle. CDR3: CASSESVTGANVLTF. The DNA of the CDR3 is TGCGCCAGCAGTGAGTCGGTTACTGGGGCCAACGTCCTGACTTTC.

The genes are TRBV20-1 and TRBJ2-7; 10 bases match TRBD2. This CDR3 region has 15 residues. With V trimmed by 5 bases and J by 1 base, 8 bases remained unmatched. The germline CDR1 and CDR2 sequences are DFQATT and SNEGSKA (reference sequence). CDR3 bases: TGCAGTGCTTACGAGACTAGCGGGCTATCCTACGAGCAGTACTTC. It is translated as CSAYETSGLSYEQYF.

This clonotype has ten or more counts. The V gene is TRBV5-1, the J gene TRBJ2-3; 7 bases line up with TRBD2. This CDR3 comprises 16 residues. Germline V gene data show CDR1 as SGHRS and CDR2 as YFSETQ. J gave up 0 bases and V 6 bases, and 10 bases lay outside the gene matches. CDR3 in amino acids: CASNLGGGRSTDTQYF. The CDR3 DNA sequence: TGCGCCAGCAACCTTGGTGGCGGGAGAAGCACAGATACGCAGTATTTT.

About this clonotype: A much bigger clone sits one base away, suggesting this may be a read error. The chain couples TRBV6-1 to TRBJ2-1; TRBD1 matches at 11 bases. The CDR3 is made up of 15 amino acids. Germline CDR1 is MNHNS and CDR2 is SASEGT. Germline trimming cut 4 bases from V and 9 bases from J; bases unmatched to any gene: 8. The chain's CDR3 is CASSGDRGRLSEQFF. The CDR3 DNA reads TGTGCCAGCAGTGGGGACAGGGGGAGGTTAAGTGAGCAGTTCTTC.